Following are 22 T cell receptor beta chains from one sample sequenced in a study of T cells in Graves' hyperthyroidism and ophthalmopathy. RNA transcripts were the template for amplifying TCR beta CDR3 regions. HTBI primers drove first-round RT-PCR of the TCR CDR3. TCRdb reanalysed the multiplex PCR reads using MiXCR and keeps one entry per CDR3 protein. The sample has hundreds of thousands of distinct CDR3 sequences, 22% seen once. The sequenced material came from blood. The receptor set was obtained from a woman aged 70-85 years with Graves' ophthalmopathy.

A few counts support this clonotype. The J gene is TRBJ1-2, the V gene TRBV7-9; 7 bases agree with TRBD1. Trimming took 5 bases from V and 5 from J; bases not matched to a gene: 5. The CDR3 sequence is 13 residues long. From germline, CDR1 is SEHNR and CDR2 FQNEAQ (reference sequence). The CDR3 reads CASSPGGEYGYTF. The CDR3 nucleotides read TGTGCCAGCAGCCCAGGGGGGGAGTATGGCTACACCTTC.

The J gene is TRBJ2-1, the V gene TRBV6-2 or TRBV6-3; D is uncertain. The J call could be wrong; TRBJ2-7 is a better fit for the DNA end. The length of the CDR3 is 13 residues. In germline, CDR1 is MNHEY, CDR2 SVGEGT. CDR3: CASRRSRFNEQYF. The CDR3 DNA reads as TGTGCCAGCAGGCGGAGCAGGTTCAATGAGCAGTACTTC.

V is TRBV18 and J is TRBJ1-2; no definite D call. This CDR3 spans 15 amino acids. V was trimmed by 2 bases and J by 5 bases, leaving 15 bases between them. CDR1 and CDR2 (germline): KGHSH, LQKENI. CDR3: CASSPSQVTGYGYTF. The CDR3 coding sequence is TGTGCCAGCTCACCATCGCAGGTGACTGGGTATGGCTACACCTTC.

This clonotype has only a few counts. This chain uses TRBV18 with TRBJ1-1, with TRBD1 as a possible D gene (6 bases). Germline V gene sequence: CDR1 KGHSH, CDR2 LQKENI. The V gene lost 3 bases and the J gene lost 1 base, with 15 bases spanning the gap. The CDR3 runs 16 residues. CDR3 sequence reads: CASSPVMGQTNTEAFF. The CDR3, as DNA: TGTGCCAGCTCACCGGTAATGGGACAAACGAACACTGAAGCTTTCTTT. The full variable domain, in which reference TRBV18 and TRBJ1-1 provide the parts outside the CDR3, is NAGVMQNPRHLVRRRGQEARLRCSPMKGHSHVYWYRQLPEEGLKFMVYLQKENIIDESGMPKERFSAEFPKEGPSILRIQQVVRGDSAAYFCASSPVMGQTNTEAFFGQGTRLTVV.

The table lists this clonotype with a few counts. The rearrangement uses TRBV6-2 or TRBV6-3 and TRBJ2-7, with TRBD2 matching 12 bases. Germline CDR1 reads MNHEY; CDR2 reads SVGEGT. The trim removed 6 bases at V and 3 bases at J, leaving 3 bases unmatched. The CDR3 consists of 14 residues. The CDR3 DNA sequence: TGTGCCAGCAGACTAGCGGGAGGAATCTACGAGCAGTACTTC. Protein sequence: CASRLAGGIYEQYF.

The CDR3: CASSLPSLAAGETGELFF. The CDR3 region has the DNA TGTGCCAGCAGCTTACCATCTTTAGCGGCAGGGGAAACCGGGGAGCTGTTTTTT. V is TRBV7-9 and J is TRBJ2-2; D is tentatively TRBD1 or TRBD2 (6 bases each). V lost 2 bases to trimming and J lost 5 bases, with 21 bases between them. The CDR3 length is 18 residues. Germline values: CDR1 SEHNR, CDR2 FQNEAQ (reference sequence).

The rearrangement joins TRBV10-2 to TRBJ1-3, with D perhaps TRBD1 (5 bases). Per germline, CDR1 WSHSY and CDR2 SAAADI. This CDR3 has 14 residues. CDR3 nucleotide sequence: TGCGCTACAAGGGGCGGGAACTCTGGAAACACCATATATTTT. Protein: CATRGGNSGNTIYF.

In its sample, this clonotype was seen a few times. The chain links TRBV11-2 to TRBJ2-7; D ambiguous. With 2 bases removed from V and 6 bases from J, the gap between germline ends came to 8 bases. CDR3 length equals 12 residues. The germline CDR1 and CDR2 sequences are SGHAT and FQNNGV. The CDR3 nucleotides read TGTGCCAGCAGCTTACACAAGTCCGAGCAGTACTTC. Its translation: CASSLHKSEQYF.

A word on this clonotype: A much larger clone differs from this one at a single base, so this may be a read error. The CDR3 does not end in the conserved phenylalanine or tryptophan, so this is likely a read error. V is TRBV12-3 or TRBV12-4 and J is TRBJ2-3; 10 bases map to TRBD2. V was clipped by 5 bases and J by 4 bases; unmatched bases: 6. CDR3 length: 15 amino acids. The CDR3 nucleotides are TGTGCCAGCAGTCCTAGCGGGAGCAGGTCAGATACGCAGTATCTT. Translated: CASSPSGSRSDTQYL.

This clonotype came up a few times. This chain links TRBV11-2 with TRBJ2-2; 9 nucleotides line up with TRBD2. Germline V gives CDR1 SGHAT, CDR2 FQNNGV. The CDR3 contains 17 residues. Trimming removed 1 base from V and 1 base from J; junction bases left unmatched: 4. The CDR3 region has the DNA TGTGCCAGCAGCTTAGGTCCTAGCGGGGTGAACACCGGGGAGCTGTTTTTT. The encoded protein is CASSLGPSGVNTGELFF.

This clonotype was counted at least ten times. The chain joins TRBV2 to TRBJ2-5; D remains unclear. Looked up from germline, CDR1 is SNHLY and CDR2 is FYNNEI. The CDR3 length is 12 residues. Trimming removed 5 bases at V and 1 base at J, with 5 bases between. CDR3: CASSYIQETQYF. CDR3 in DNA: TGTGCCAGCAGTTACATCCAAGAGACCCAGTACTTC. The whole variable domain, filled in from reference TRBV2 and TRBJ2-5, reads EPEVTQTPSHQVTQMGQEVILRCVPISNHLYFYWYRQILGQKVEFLVSFYNNEISEKSEIFDDQFSVERPDGSNFTLKIRSTKLEDSAMYFCASSYIQETQYFGPGTRLLVL.

This clonotype was observed at least ten times. The chain employs TRBV12-3 or TRBV12-4 and TRBJ1-2; D remains ambiguous. The CDR3 is made up of 13 amino acids. V lost 3 bases and J lost 8, with 13 bases in between. The DNA for the CDR3 is TGTGCCAGCAGTTTCGGCCTCTTAGGAGGCTACACCTTC. This sequence encodes CASSFGLLGGYTF.

This clonotype was recorded many times. CDR3 DNA sequence: TGTGCCAGCAGGAGGGAGGGCACCACCGGGGAGCTGTTTTTT. It is translated as CASRREGTTGELFF. The chain has TRBV6-1 and TRBJ2-2; 7 nucleotides align to TRBD2. Unmatched junction bases numbered 5, after V lost 6 bases and J lost 4 bases. The CDR3 totals 14 residues. Germline CDR1 MNHNS, CDR2 SASEGT.

This clonotype was found a few times. A much larger clone differs from this one at a single base, so this may be a read error. The chain employs TRBV28 and TRBJ2-3; either TRBD1 or TRBD2 may supply D (5 bases each). This CDR3 has 13 residues. Germline CDR1 reads MDHEN; CDR2 reads SYDVKM. CDR3 amino acids: CTSMGRSRDTQYF. The CDR3 DNA sequence: TGTACCAGCATGGGACGTTCGAGAGATACGCAGTATTTT. Complete variable domain (other parts from reference TRBV28 and TRBJ2-3): DVKVTQSSRYLVKRTGEKVFLECVQDMDHENMFWYRQDPGLGLRLIYFSYDVKMKEKGDIPEGYSVSREKKERFSLILESASTNQTSMYLCTSMGRSRDTQYFGPGTRLTVL.

This chain joins TRBV18 and TRBJ1-1; D not resolved. V dropped 2 bases and J dropped 4 bases, with 11 bases sitting between them. Germline lookup yields CDR1 KGHSH and CDR2 LQKENI. This CDR3 has 14 amino acids. CDR3: CASSPLKEGTEAFF. CDR3 coding DNA: TGTGCCAGCTCACCATTGAAGGAGGGCACTGAAGCTTTCTTT. Complete variable domain (other parts from reference TRBV18 and TRBJ1-1): NAGVMQNPRHLVRRRGQEARLRCSPMKGHSHVYWYRQLPEEGLKFMVYLQKENIIDESGMPKERFSAEFPKEGPSILRIQQVVRGDSAAYFCASSPLKEGTEAFFGQGTRLTVV.

The genes are TRBV6-1 and TRBJ2-3, with D perhaps TRBD2 (5 bases). Germline lookup yields CDR1 MNHNS and CDR2 SASEGT. CDR3 length equals 12 residues. Trimming shortened V by 3 bases and J by 7 bases, and 8 bases separated the two germline ends. The CDR3 loop is CASSERTYTQYF. CDR3 nucleotides: TGTGCCAGCAGTGAGAGGACTTATACGCAGTATTTT.

This chain connects TRBV7-9 to TRBJ2-7, with 12 bases that match TRBD2. The ends lost 5 bases at V and 3 bases at J; junction bases unmatched: 5. CDR1 and CDR2 (germline): SEHNR, FQNEAQ (reference sequence). The CDR3 consists of 15 residues. DNA for the CDR3: TGTGCCAGCAGCCCCCGACTAGCGGGGGTCTACGAGCAGTACTTC. Its protein product is CASSPRLAGVYEQYF.

Remarks on this clonotype: A read error may be the cause here, since a much bigger clone is one base away. J is TRBJ2-4 and V is TRBV28, with unresolved D. The germline gives CDR1 MDHEN, CDR2 SYDVKM. Trimming shortened V by 11 bases and J by 0 bases, and 17 bases separated the two germline ends. The CDR3 has 15 amino acids. In DNA form, the CDR3 reads TGTGCCGGCACCCCTATTGACCTAGCCAAAAACATTCAGTACTTC. This codes for CAGTPIDLAKNIQYF.

Only a few counts were recorded for this clonotype. The V and J genes are TRBV30 and TRBJ1-4; no reliable D call. In germline, CDR1 is GTSNPN, CDR2 SVGIG (reference sequence). The CDR3 is 14 amino acids. Trimming shortened V by 0 bases and J by 4 bases, and 9 bases separated the two germline ends. This chain's CDR3 is CAWSVGPSNEKLFF. The CDR3 coding sequence is TGTGCCTGGAGTGTAGGGCCGAGTAATGAAAAACTGTTTTTT.

This clonotype was counted a single time. Being one base from a much bigger clone, this may be a read error. The CDR3 DNA is TGTGCCAGCAGCTTAGTGGGGGGGGGACGCGGCTACACCTTC. As protein: CASSLVGGGRGYTF. The chain combines TRBV7-8 with TRBJ1-2; a possible D gene is TRBD1 (5 bases). The V gene lost 1 base and the J gene lost 8 bases, with 14 bases spanning the gap. Germline V gene sequence: CDR1 SGHVS, CDR2 FQNEAQ. This CDR3 comprises 14 residues.

A note on this clonotype: This may be a read error, as it is one base from a much larger clone. CDR3: CASSGSFSIPYGCTF. In DNA, the CDR3 is TGTGCCAGCAGCGGATCTTTTTCGATCCCCTATGGCTGCACCTTC. This rearrangement joins TRBV2 to TRBJ1-2, with D unresolved. There are 15 residues in the CDR3. CDR1 and CDR2 (germline): SNHLY, FYNNEI.

This clonotype was counted a few times. The V gene is TRBV6-1, the J gene TRBJ2-7; tentatively, D is TRBD1 or TRBD2 (5 bases each). CDR3 length equals 13 residues. The V gene lost 4 bases and the J gene lost 2 bases, with 9 bases spanning the gap. Germline V gene lookup returns CDR1 MNHNS and CDR2 SASEGT. CDR3 coding DNA: TGTGCCAGCAGTGGGGACCTCACCTACGAGCAGTACTTC. Protein product: CASSGDLTYEQYF.